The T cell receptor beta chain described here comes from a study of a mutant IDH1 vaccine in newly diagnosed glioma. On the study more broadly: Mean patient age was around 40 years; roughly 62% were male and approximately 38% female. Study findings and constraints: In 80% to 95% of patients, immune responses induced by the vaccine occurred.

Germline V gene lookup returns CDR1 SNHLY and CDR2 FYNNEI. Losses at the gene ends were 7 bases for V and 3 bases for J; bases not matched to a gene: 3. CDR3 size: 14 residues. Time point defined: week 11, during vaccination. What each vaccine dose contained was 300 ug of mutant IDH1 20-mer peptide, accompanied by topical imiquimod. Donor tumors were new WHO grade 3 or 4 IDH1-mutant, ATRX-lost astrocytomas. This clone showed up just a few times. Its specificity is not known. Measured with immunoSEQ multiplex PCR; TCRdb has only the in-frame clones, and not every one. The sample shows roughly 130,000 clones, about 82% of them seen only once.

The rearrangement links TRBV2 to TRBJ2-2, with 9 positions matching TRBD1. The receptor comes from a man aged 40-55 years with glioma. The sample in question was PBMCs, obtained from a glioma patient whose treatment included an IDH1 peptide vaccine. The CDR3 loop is CASNRDRDTGELFF. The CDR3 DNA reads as TGTGCCAGCAATCGGGACAGGGACACCGGGGAGCTGTTTTTT.